The rows below give T cell receptor beta chains drawn from one sample of a study of cytomegalovirus exposure and HLA in healthy donors. Using immunoSEQ multiplex PCR, the repertoire was profiled, and TCRdb retains in-frame clones only, with some absent. Here the sample spans under 200,000 clones, over 80% being singletons. The sequenced sample was PBMCs. These receptors originate from a girl aged 5-17 years in good health and CMV-seropositive. Each CDR3 is given with its conserved first and last residue. D genes are given only for firm matches. Some rows mark clone size as missing; the rest say once, few, many or name a class of expanded clone.

j_gene: TRBJ1-1
d_gene: -
v_gene: TRBV27
abundance: -
CDR3aa: CASKVTGSNTEAFF
CDR3nt: TGTGCCAGCAAGGTCACCGGGAGCAACACTGAAGCTTTCTTT

j_gene: TRBJ2-1
d_gene: -
v_gene: TRBV6-5
abundance: -
CDR3aa: CASSFDNEQFF
CDR3nt: TGTGCCAGCAGTTTCGACAATGAGCAGTTCTTC

j_gene: TRBJ2-1
d_gene: TRBD1
v_gene: TRBV2
abundance: -
CDR3aa: CASSLRGQPSYNEQFF
CDR3nt: TGTGCCAGCAGCCTCAGGGGACAGCCATCCTACAATGAGCAGTTCTTC

j_gene: TRBJ2-2
d_gene: -
v_gene: TRBV11-2
abundance: -
CDR3aa: CASRETGELFF
CDR3nt: TGTGCCAGCAGGGAGACCGGGGAGCTGTTTTTT

j_gene: TRBJ2-1
d_gene: -
v_gene: TRBV19
abundance: -
CDR3aa: CASTSEPASTYNEQFF
CDR3nt: TGTGCCAGTACGTCTGAACCAGCCTCGACATACAATGAGCAGTTCTTC

j_gene: TRBJ1-4
d_gene: -
v_gene: TRBV4-2
abundance: -
CDR3aa: CASSQLQIQREKLFF
CDR3nt: TGTGCCAGCAGCCAGCTACAGATACAACGAGAAAAACTGTTTTTT

j_gene: TRBJ1-2
d_gene: TRBD1
v_gene: TRBV5-4
abundance: -
CDR3aa: CASSQGTDYGYTF
CDR3nt: TGTGCCAGCAGCCAAGGGACAGACTATGGCTACACCTTC

j_gene: TRBJ1-2
d_gene: TRBD1
v_gene: TRBV10-3
abundance: -
CDR3aa: CAATGELYGYTF
CDR3nt: TGTGCCGCGACAGGGGAATTGTATGGCTACACCTTC

j_gene: TRBJ1-1
d_gene: TRBD1
v_gene: TRBV7-9
abundance: -
CDR3aa: CASSSRTGDTEAFF
CDR3nt: TGTGCCAGCAGCAGCCGGACAGGGGACACTGAAGCTTTCTTT

j_gene: TRBJ1-1
d_gene: -
v_gene: TRBV6-5
abundance: few
CDR3aa: CASKKLMNTEAFF
CDR3nt: TGTGCCAGCAAGAAACTAATGAACACTGAAGCTTTCTTT

j_gene: TRBJ2-3
d_gene: -
v_gene: TRBV7-9
abundance: -
CDR3aa: CASSLDLWRAEQYF
CDR3nt: TGTGCCAGCAGCTTAGATCTTTGGCGGGCCGAGCAGTATTTT

j_gene: TRBJ2-3
d_gene: TRBD2
v_gene: TRBV4-1
abundance: -
CDR3aa: CASSQLTSDDHTDTQYF
CDR3nt: TGCGCCAGCAGCCAACTGACTAGCGACGACCACACAGATACGCAGTATTTT

j_gene: TRBJ2-1
d_gene: TRBD2
v_gene: TRBV30
abundance: -
CDR3aa: CAWEGTSGINEQFF
CDR3nt: TGTGCCTGGGAAGGGACTAGCGGGATCAATGAGCAGTTCTTC

j_gene: TRBJ1-2
d_gene: TRBD1
v_gene: TRBV19
abundance: -
CDR3aa: CASSTRQGADYGYTF
CDR3nt: TGTGCCAGTAGTACCAGACAGGGGGCGGATTATGGCTACACCTTC

j_gene: TRBJ2-3
d_gene: TRBD1
v_gene: TRBV7-9
abundance: -
CDR3aa: CATSPFGPGTVTDTQYF
CDR3nt: TGTGCCACAAGTCCCTTCGGTCCCGGGACAGTCACAGATACGCAGTATTTT

j_gene: TRBJ1-4
d_gene: -
v_gene: TRBV11-3
abundance: -
CDR3aa: CASSRRKSEKLFF
CDR3nt: TGTGCCAGCAGCCGTAGAAAGAGTGAAAAACTGTTTTTT

j_gene: TRBJ2-3
d_gene: -
v_gene: TRBV2
abundance: -
CDR3aa: CASSAEQGSDTQYF
CDR3nt: TGTGCCAGCAGTGCGGAACAGGGCTCAGATACGCAGTATTTT

j_gene: TRBJ2-2
d_gene: -
v_gene: TRBV5-1
abundance: -
CDR3aa: CASSSGSPNTGELFF
CDR3nt: TGCGCCAGCAGTTCCGGGTCCCCGAACACCGGGGAGCTGTTTTTT

j_gene: TRBJ2-7
d_gene: TRBD1
v_gene: TRBV19
abundance: -
CDR3aa: CASSPGQVLSYEQYF
CDR3nt: TGTGCCAGTAGTCCGGGACAGGTCCTCTCCTACGAGCAGTACTTC

j_gene: TRBJ1-1
d_gene: TRBD1
v_gene: TRBV5-3
abundance: -
CDR3aa: CARSHKQGAYTEAFF
CDR3nt: TGTGCCAGAAGCCACAAACAGGGGGCGTACACTGAAGCTTTCTTT

j_gene: TRBJ2-4
d_gene: TRBD2
v_gene: TRBV10-3
abundance: -
CDR3aa: CAISESQAGGGIQYF
CDR3nt: TGTGCCATCAGTGAGTCCCAGGCTGGCGGGGGCATTCAGTACTTC

j_gene: TRBJ1-5
d_gene: -
v_gene: TRBV6-1
abundance: -
CDR3aa: CASSYGYNQPQHF
CDR3nt: TGTGCCAGCTCTTACGGTTACAATCAGCCCCAGCATTTT

j_gene: TRBJ2-3
d_gene: -
v_gene: TRBV7-2
abundance: -
CDR3aa: CASSLKWGPDTDTQYF
CDR3nt: TGTGCCAGCAGCTTAAAGTGGGGGCCGGACACAGATACGCAGTATTTT

j_gene: TRBJ1-5
d_gene: TRBD1
v_gene: TRBV28
abundance: -
CDR3aa: CASSPRRWDRGPYSNQPQHF
CDR3nt: TGTGCCAGCAGCCCCAGGCGTTGGGACAGGGGGCCTTATAGCAATCAGCCCCAGCATTTT

j_gene: TRBJ1-5
d_gene: -
v_gene: TRBV10-3
abundance: -
CDR3aa: CAITATPNQPQHF
CDR3nt: TGTGCCATCACCGCGACACCTAATCAGCCCCAGCATTTT

j_gene: TRBJ2-7
d_gene: -
v_gene: TRBV25-1
abundance: -
CDR3aa: CASSEPRREESYEQYF
CDR3nt: TGTGCCAGCAGTGAACCGCGGAGGGAGGAGAGCTACGAGCAGTACTTC

j_gene: TRBJ2-7
d_gene: TRBD1
v_gene: TRBV4-1
abundance: once
CDR3aa: CASSQDFGTDYEQYF
CDR3nt: TGCGCCAGCAGCCAAGATTTCGGGACAGACTACGAGCAGTACTTC

j_gene: TRBJ2-3
d_gene: TRBD2
v_gene: TRBV10-3
abundance: once
CDR3aa: CAISVRGGGEDTQYF
CDR3nt: TGTGCCATCAGTGTGAGGGGCGGGGGGGAGGATACGCAGTATTTT

j_gene: TRBJ2-3
d_gene: TRBD2
v_gene: TRBV28
abundance: -
CDR3aa: CASLEVSGRGDTQYF
CDR3nt: TGTGCCAGTCTTGAGGTGTCAGGGAGGGGAGATACGCAGTATTTT

j_gene: TRBJ1-4
d_gene: TRBD1
v_gene: TRBV28
abundance: -
CDR3aa: CASSVAGQGANEKLVF
CDR3nt: TGTGCCAGCAGCGTCGCGGGTCAGGGGGCTAATGAAAAACTCGTTTTT

j_gene: TRBJ2-7
d_gene: -
v_gene: TRBV27
abundance: -
CDR3aa: CASSSSSDSYEQYF
CDR3nt: TGTGCCAGCAGTTCGTCTAGCGACTCCTACGAGCAGTACTTC

j_gene: TRBJ2-7
d_gene: TRBD1
v_gene: TRBV29-1
abundance: once
CDR3aa: CSAGDRAYEQYF
CDR3nt: TGCAGCGCCGGGGACAGGGCCTACGAGCAGTACTTC

j_gene: TRBJ2-5
d_gene: -
v_gene: TRBV7-3
abundance: -
CDR3aa: CASSSGGGRETQYF
CDR3nt: TGTGCCAGCAGCTCTGGGGGAGGAAGAGAGACCCAGTACTTC

j_gene: TRBJ2-7
d_gene: -
v_gene: TRBV4-3
abundance: -
CDR3aa: CASSQVDIPNEQYF
CDR3nt: TGCGCCAGCAGCCAAGTAGACATCCCCAACGAGCAGTACTTC

j_gene: TRBJ1-1
d_gene: TRBD1
v_gene: TRBV19
abundance: -
CDR3aa: CASSIRQGRMNTEAFF
CDR3nt: TGTGCCAGTAGTATAAGACAGGGCCGAATGAACACTGAAGCTTTCTTT

j_gene: TRBJ2-3
d_gene: -
v_gene: TRBV5-1
abundance: -
CDR3aa: CASSQDGATSTDTQYF
CDR3nt: TGCGCCAGCAGCCAAGATGGGGCCACTAGCACAGATACGCAGTATTTT

j_gene: TRBJ2-2
d_gene: -
v_gene: TRBV9
abundance: -
CDR3aa: CASKRAMGQKTGELFF
CDR3nt: TGTGCCAGCAAGAGGGCAATGGGACAAAAAACCGGGGAGCTGTTTTTT

j_gene: TRBJ1-4
d_gene: TRBD1
v_gene: TRBV29-1
abundance: -
CDR3aa: CSVVLETTGGREKLFF
CDR3nt: TGCAGCGTTGTGCTGGAAACGACAGGGGGAAGGGAAAAACTGTTTTTT

j_gene: TRBJ2-3
d_gene: TRBD2
v_gene: TRBV28
abundance: -
CDR3aa: CASSPGLAGAGDTQYF
CDR3nt: TGTGCCAGCAGTCCGGGACTAGCGGGAGCAGGCGATACGCAGTATTTT

j_gene: TRBJ2-5
d_gene: TRBD2
v_gene: TRBV9
abundance: -
CDR3aa: CASSAGGLFETQYF
CDR3nt: TGTGCCAGCAGCGCGGGGGGGCTTTTTGAGACCCAGTACTTC

j_gene: TRBJ2-7
d_gene: TRBD1
v_gene: TRBV27
abundance: few
CDR3aa: CASSWGQGAEQYF
CDR3nt: TGTGCCAGCAGTTGGGGACAGGGGGCCGAGCAGTACTTC

j_gene: TRBJ2-7
d_gene: TRBD2
v_gene: TRBV6-5
abundance: -
CDR3aa: CATALWGGRVNEQYF
CDR3nt: TGTGCCACCGCCCTTTGGGGCGGGAGGGTGAACGAGCAGTACTTC

j_gene: TRBJ2-7
d_gene: -
v_gene: TRBV28
abundance: -
CDR3aa: CASGEAGYEQYF
CDR3nt: TGTGCCAGCGGGGAGGCAGGGTACGAGCAGTACTTC

j_gene: TRBJ2-5
d_gene: -
v_gene: TRBV9
abundance: -
CDR3aa: CASSVGGQGPAQETQYF
CDR3nt: TGTGCCAGCAGCGTAGGAGGCCAGGGGCCTGCCCAAGAGACCCAGTACTTC